This TCR beta chain was found in a study of T cells after yellow fever vaccination. General study results and limits: High-abundance clonotypes from the bulk population could contaminate FACS-sorted repertoires.

The CDR3 has 13 amino acids. V shed 3 bases and J 10 bases; nucleotides not matched to a gene: 3. Looked up from germline, CDR1 is SGHRS and CDR2 is YFSETQ. TCRdb re-analysed the 5' RACE reads in MiXCR, keeping a single row per CDR3 protein. The data show about 400,000 distinct CDR3 sequences, around a tenth seen once. The sample holds a few counts of this clonotype. Its specificity is unknown. V is TRBV5-1 and J is TRBJ1-6, with 8 bases fitting TRBD1. The sample was PBMCs, taken on the day of the first yellow fever vaccination. The TCR sequence derives from a man between 18 and 29 years old who received the YFV17D yellow fever vaccine. In nucleotides, the CDR3 is TGCGCCAGCAGCTCCGACAGGGGCTCACCCCTCCACTTT. This gives the protein CASSSDRGSPLHF. Combining the CDR3 with reference TRBV5-1 and TRBJ1-6 gives the whole variable domain KAGVTQTPRYLIKTRGQQVTLSCSPISGHRSVSWYQQTPGQGLQFLFEYFSETQRNKGNFPGRFSGRQFSNSRSEMNVSTLELGDSALYLCASSSDRGSPLHFGNGTRLTVT.